This T cell receptor beta chain was captured by sequencing in a study of graft-versus-host responses after intestinal transplantation. Background on the study: Uniformly, recipients were administered anti-thymocyte globulin induction with subsequent tacrolimus and steroids for 2 to 3 years. Overall study findings and caveats: Researchers found peak circulating GvH clone levels linked to early post-transplant HvG declines. GvH clones detected in recipient marrow included some appearing first in ileum or blood.

Post-reaction sorting isolated proliferating CFSE-low CD3+CD4+ and CD3+CD8+ responders. TCRdb's table, derived via immunoSEQ multiplex PCR, lists solely in-frame clones and lacks some. This table holds 6,000 to 7,000 clones, around 25% found once. The germline V gene has CDR1 MNHEY and CDR2 SVGAGI. Between the trimmed V and J ends, which lost 8 bases and 2 bases, there was a span of 13 bases. This CDR3 is built from 13 residues. The genes are TRBV6-5 and TRBJ2-7; D perhaps matches TRBD1 (6 bases). The sequence was obtained from a human patient who was an organ donor for intestinal transplantation. The sample consisted of alloreactive CD4+ T cells from a mixed lymphocyte reaction culture, taken before transplantation. The subset is: CFSE-low proliferating T cells sorted from roughly six-day pre-transplant mixed lymphocyte reaction (GvH or HvG direction). CDR3: CASAVGHTYEQYF. The CDR3 nucleotides are TGTGCCAGCGCGGTGGGACACACCTACGAGCAGTACTTC.